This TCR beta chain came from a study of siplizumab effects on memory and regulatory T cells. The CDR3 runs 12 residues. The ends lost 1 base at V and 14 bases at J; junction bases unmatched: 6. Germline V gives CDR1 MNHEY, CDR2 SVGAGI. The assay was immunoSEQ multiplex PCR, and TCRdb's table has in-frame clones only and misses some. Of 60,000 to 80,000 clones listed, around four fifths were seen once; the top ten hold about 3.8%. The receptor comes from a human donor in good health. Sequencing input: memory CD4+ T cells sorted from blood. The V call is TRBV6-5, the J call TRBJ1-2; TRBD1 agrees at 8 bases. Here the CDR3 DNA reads TGTGCCAGCAGTTACTACAGGGGGACGGAAACCTTC. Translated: CASSYYRGTETF.